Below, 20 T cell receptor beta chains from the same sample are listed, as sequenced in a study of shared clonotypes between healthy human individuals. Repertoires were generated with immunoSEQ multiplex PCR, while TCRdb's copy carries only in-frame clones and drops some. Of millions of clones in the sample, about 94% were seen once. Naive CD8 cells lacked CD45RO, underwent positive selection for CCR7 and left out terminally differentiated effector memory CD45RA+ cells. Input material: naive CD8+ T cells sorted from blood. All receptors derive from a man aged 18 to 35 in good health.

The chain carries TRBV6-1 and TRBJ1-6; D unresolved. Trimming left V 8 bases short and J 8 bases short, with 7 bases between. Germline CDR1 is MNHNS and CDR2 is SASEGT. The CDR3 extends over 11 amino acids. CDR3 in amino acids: CASGQDSPLHF. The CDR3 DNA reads TGTGCCAGCGGTCAGGATTCACCCCTCCACTTT.

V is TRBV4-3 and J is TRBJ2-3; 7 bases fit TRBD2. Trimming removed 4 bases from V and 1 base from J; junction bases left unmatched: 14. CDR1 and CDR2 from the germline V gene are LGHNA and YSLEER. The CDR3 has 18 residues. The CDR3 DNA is TGCGCCAGCAGCCGAAGACTAGCCCGGCGGGAACGCACAGATACGCAGTATTTT. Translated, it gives CASSRRLARRERTDTQYF.

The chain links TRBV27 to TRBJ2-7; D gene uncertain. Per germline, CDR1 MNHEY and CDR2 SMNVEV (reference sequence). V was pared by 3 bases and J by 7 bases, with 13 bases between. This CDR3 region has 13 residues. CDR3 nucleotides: TGTGCCAGCAGTTTCGGCGCCGGAGTTGAGCAGTACTTC. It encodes CASSFGAGVEQYF.

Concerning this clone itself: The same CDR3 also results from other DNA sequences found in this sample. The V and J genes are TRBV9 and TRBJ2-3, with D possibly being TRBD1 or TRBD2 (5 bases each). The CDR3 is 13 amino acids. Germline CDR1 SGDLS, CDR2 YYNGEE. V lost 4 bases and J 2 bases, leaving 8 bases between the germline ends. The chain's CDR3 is CASSPGTTDTQYF. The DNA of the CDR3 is TGTGCCAGCAGCCCCGGGACCACAGATACGCAGTATTTT.

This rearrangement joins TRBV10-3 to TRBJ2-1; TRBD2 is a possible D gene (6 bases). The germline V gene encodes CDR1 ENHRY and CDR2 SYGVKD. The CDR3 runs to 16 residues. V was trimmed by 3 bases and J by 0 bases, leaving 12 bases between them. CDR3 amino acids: CAISDPDGGSYNEQFF. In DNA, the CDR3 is TGTGCCATCAGTGATCCCGACGGGGGCTCCTACAATGAGCAGTTCTTC.

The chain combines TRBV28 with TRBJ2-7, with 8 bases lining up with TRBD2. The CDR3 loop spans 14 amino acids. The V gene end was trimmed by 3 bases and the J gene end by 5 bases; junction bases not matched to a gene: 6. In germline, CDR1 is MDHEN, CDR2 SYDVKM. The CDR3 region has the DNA TGTGCCAGCAGTTTCGGACTAGCAGTAGACGAGCAGTACTTC. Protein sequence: CASSFGLAVDEQYF.

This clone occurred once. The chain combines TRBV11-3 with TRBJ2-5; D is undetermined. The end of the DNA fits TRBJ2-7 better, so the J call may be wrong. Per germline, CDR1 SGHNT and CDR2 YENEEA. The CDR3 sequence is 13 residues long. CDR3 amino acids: CASSSGYGYEQYF. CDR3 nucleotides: TGTGCCAGCAGCTCGGGCTACGGCTACGAGCAGTACTTC.

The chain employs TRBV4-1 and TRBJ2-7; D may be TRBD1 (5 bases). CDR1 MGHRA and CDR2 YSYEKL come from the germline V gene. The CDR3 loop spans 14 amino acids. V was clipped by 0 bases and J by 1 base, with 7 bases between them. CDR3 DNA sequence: TGCGCCAGCAGCCAAGAAAGGACATCCTACGAGCAGTACTTC. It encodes CASSQERTSYEQYF.

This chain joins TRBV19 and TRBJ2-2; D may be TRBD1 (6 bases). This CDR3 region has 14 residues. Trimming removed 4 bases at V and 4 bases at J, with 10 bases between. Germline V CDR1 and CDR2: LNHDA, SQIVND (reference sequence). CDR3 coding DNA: TGTGCCAGTAGTACAGGGGCCGGCACCGGGGAGCTGTTTTTT. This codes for CASSTGAGTGELFF.

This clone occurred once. The CDR3 DNA is TGTGCCAGCATCGGACTAGCGGGAGGCCCAGATACGCAGTATTTT. Protein sequence: CASIGLAGGPDTQYF. This chain uses TRBV2 with TRBJ2-3, with TRBD2 identical over 14 bases. The germline CDR1 and CDR2 sequences are SNHLY and FYNNEI. This CDR3 has 15 amino acids. The junction had 4 bases not matched to a gene; V was cut back by 7 bases and J by 4 bases.

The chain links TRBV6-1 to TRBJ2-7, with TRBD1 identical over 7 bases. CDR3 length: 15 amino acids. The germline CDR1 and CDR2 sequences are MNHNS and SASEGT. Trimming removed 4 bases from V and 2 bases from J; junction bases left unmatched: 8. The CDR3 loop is CASSAHPDRAYEQYF. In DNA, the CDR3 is TGTGCCAGCAGTGCACACCCCGACAGGGCCTACGAGCAGTACTTC.

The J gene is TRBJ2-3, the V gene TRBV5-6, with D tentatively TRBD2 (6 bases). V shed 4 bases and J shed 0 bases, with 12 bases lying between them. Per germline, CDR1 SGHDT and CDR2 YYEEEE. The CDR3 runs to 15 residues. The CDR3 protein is CASSPLAPSTDTQYF. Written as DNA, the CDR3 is TGTGCCAGCAGCCCACTAGCACCGAGCACAGATACGCAGTATTTT. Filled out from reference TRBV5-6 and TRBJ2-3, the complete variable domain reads DAGVTQSPTHLIKTRGQQVTLRCSPKSGHDTVSWYQQALGQGPQFIFQYYEEEERQRGNFPDRFSGHQFPNYSSELNVNALLLGDSALYLCASSPLAPSTDTQYFGPGTRLTVL.

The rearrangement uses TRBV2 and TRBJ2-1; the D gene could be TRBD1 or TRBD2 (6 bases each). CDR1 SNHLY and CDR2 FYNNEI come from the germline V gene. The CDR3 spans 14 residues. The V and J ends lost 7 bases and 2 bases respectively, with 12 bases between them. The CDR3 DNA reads TGTGCCAGCACCCCTAGGGGGGCCTACAATGAGCAGTTCTTC. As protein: CASTPRGAYNEQFF.

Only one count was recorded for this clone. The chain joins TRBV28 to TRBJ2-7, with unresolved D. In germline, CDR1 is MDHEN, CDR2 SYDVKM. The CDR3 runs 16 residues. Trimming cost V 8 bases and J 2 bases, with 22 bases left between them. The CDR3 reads CASRPKDGRITYEQYF. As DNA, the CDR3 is TGTGCCAGCCGTCCAAAGGACGGAAGAATTACCTACGAGCAGTACTTC.

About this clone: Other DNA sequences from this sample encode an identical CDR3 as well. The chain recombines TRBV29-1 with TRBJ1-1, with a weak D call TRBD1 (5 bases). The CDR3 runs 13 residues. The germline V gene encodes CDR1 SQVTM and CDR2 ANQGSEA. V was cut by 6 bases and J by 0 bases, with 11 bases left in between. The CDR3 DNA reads TGCAGCGTGTGGGGGAATATGAACACTGAAGCTTTCTTT. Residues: CSVWGNMNTEAFF.

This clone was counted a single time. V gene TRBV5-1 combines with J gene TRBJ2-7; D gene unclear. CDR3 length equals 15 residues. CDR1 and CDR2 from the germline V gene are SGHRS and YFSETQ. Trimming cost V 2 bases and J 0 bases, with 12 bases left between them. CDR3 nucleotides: TGCGCCAGCAGCTTTGACCCAGTAAACTCCTACGAGCAGTACTTC. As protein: CASSFDPVNSYEQYF.

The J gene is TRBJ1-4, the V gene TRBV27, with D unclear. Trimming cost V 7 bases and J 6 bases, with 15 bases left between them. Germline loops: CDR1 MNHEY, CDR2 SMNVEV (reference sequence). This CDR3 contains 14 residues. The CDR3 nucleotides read TGTGCCAGCAACTACTTTGACCGCGATGAAAAACTGTTTTTT. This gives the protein CASNYFDRDEKLFF.

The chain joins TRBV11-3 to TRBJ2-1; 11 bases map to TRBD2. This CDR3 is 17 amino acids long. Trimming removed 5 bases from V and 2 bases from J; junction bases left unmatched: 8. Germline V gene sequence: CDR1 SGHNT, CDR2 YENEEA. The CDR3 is CASSRIRLAGPYNEQFF. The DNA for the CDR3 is TGTGCCAGCAGCCGAATTAGACTAGCGGGACCCTACAATGAGCAGTTCTTC.

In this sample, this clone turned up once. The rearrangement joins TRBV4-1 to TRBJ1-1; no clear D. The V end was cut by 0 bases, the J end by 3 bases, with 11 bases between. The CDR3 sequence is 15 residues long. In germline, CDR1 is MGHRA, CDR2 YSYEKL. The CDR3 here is CASSQDGVDDTEAFF. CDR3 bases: TGCGCCAGCAGCCAAGATGGGGTGGATGACACTGAAGCTTTCTTT.

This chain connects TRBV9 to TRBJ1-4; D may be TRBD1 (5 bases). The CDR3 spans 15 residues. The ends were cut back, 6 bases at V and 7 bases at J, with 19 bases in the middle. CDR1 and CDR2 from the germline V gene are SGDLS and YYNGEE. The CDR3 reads CASTIRLQAGEKLFF. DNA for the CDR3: TGTGCCAGCACCATCCGACTACAGGCAGGTGAAAAACTGTTTTTT.